This T cell receptor (beta chain) was sequenced in a study of T cells in tuberculosis. Study information: In South Africa, adults with active tuberculosis were compared with IGRA-negative and latently infected IGRA-positive adolescents. Study conclusions and caveats: Active tuberculosis alpha repertoires lay closer to GMM-specific TCRs than controls'. GEM motif frequencies gave over 55% accuracy; the GMM repertoire gave about 90%.

Concerning this clone: Its specificity is not known.

The germline V gene encodes CDR1 MDHEN and CDR2 SYDVKM. The germline V and J ends were trimmed by 6 bases and 3 bases, with 15 bases remaining between them. The CDR3 contains 15 residues. On average about 100,000 T cells per donor were immunosequenced. Sequencing used immunoSEQ multiplex PCR; TCRdb keeps in-frame clones, though not all of them. Here the sample spans about 45,000 clones, 90% to 95% being singletons. The material sequenced was PBMCs. The chain recombines TRBV28 with TRBJ1-5; D might be TRBD1 (6 bases). The TCR comes from a donor aged 10 to 29 with latent tuberculosis or without tuberculosis infection. Some clones in this sample may be carry-over from other donors' samples. The CDR3 DNA reads as TGTGCCAGCAGGTCCTTCTACAGGGTCAATCAGCCCCAGCATTTT. Its protein is CASRSFYRVNQPQHF. The full variable domain, completed using reference TRBV28 and TRBJ1-5, is DVKVTQSSRYLVKRTGEKVFLECVQDMDHENMFWYRQDPGLGLRLIYFSYDVKMKEKGDIPEGYSVSREKKERFSLILESASTNQTSMYLCASRSFYRVNQPQHFGDGTRLSIL.